Following are 13 T cell receptor beta chains from one sample sequenced in a study of Graves' ophthalmopathy and Graves' hyperthyroidism. RNA transcripts yielded amplified TCR beta CDR3 regions. First-round RT-PCR employed HTBI primers, with a second-round multiplex PCR after it. TCRdb ran MiXCR on the multiplex PCR reads and lists one entry per CDR3 protein. There are about 740,000 distinct CDR3 sequences in the sample; roughly two fifths occur only once, and approximately 46% lies in the top ten. The material sequenced was peripheral blood. These receptor sequences come from an adult man with Graves' ophthalmopathy.

The gene calls are TRBV20-1 and TRBJ2-3; D not resolved. V lost 3 bases, J lost 0 bases, and 13 bases lay in between. This CDR3 contains 15 residues. Germline CDR1 and CDR2: DFQATT and SNEGSKA (reference sequence). This CDR3 is CSASRLGVSTDTQYF. In DNA form, the CDR3 reads TGCAGTGCTAGCCGTCTAGGCGTAAGCACAGATACGCAGTATTTT.

The DNA for the CDR3 is TGCAGTGCTAGAGGGACTAGCGGGACCGCCTACGAGCAGTACTTC. Translating gives CSARGTSGTAYEQYF. The V and J genes are TRBV20-1 and TRBJ2-7, with 12 nucleotides matching TRBD2. This CDR3 is built from 15 residues. Germline values: CDR1 DFQATT, CDR2 SNEGSKA (reference sequence). The junction had 3 bases not matched to a gene; V was cut back by 1 base and J by 2 bases.

Remarks on this clonotype: A read error may be the cause here, since a much bigger clone is one base away. This chain joins TRBV25-1 and TRBJ2-5; 14 bases match TRBD2. Germline assignment: CDR1 MGHDK and CDR2 SYGVNS. CDR3 length: 17 residues. The CDR3 sequence is CVSSAYAGTSGGETQYF. The CDR3 nucleotides are TGTGTCAGCAGTGCATACGCCGGGACTAGCGGGGGAGAGACCCAGTACTTC.

This clonotype was detected many times. The chain joins TRBV7-8 to TRBJ1-1, with a tentative D call TRBD1 (6 bases). The CDR3 is 16 residues long. The germline V gene has CDR1 SGHVS and CDR2 FQNEAQ. V was cut by 1 base and J by 1 base, with 13 bases left in between. CDR3 region: CASSLGGTGRNTEAFF. CDR3 sequence (DNA): TGTGCCAGCAGCTTAGGAGGTACAGGGAGGAACACTGAAGCTTTCTTT.

The chain's CDR3 is CATSDSGQNNYGYTF. CDR3 in DNA: TGTGCCACCAGTGATTCGGGACAGAACAACTATGGCTACACCTTC. The rearrangement uses TRBV24-1 and TRBJ1-2; 7 bases are a match to TRBD1. Germline CDR1 reads KGHDR; CDR2 reads SFDVKD. The junction had 4 bases not matched to a gene; V was cut back by 2 bases and J by 2 bases. This CDR3 is built from 15 residues.

This clonotype was detected ten times or more. V gene TRBV9 combines with J gene TRBJ2-7; TRBD1 agrees at 7 bases. Germline V gives CDR1 SGDLS, CDR2 YYNGEE. The V segment lost 2 bases and the J segment 2 bases; nucleotides outside the gene matches: 7. This CDR3 has 15 residues. The CDR3 sequence is CASSVGDSPTYEQYF. CDR3 nucleotides: TGTGCCAGCAGCGTGGGGGACAGCCCTACCTACGAGCAGTACTTC. Variable domain in full (rest from reference TRBV9 and TRBJ2-7): DSGVTQTPKHLITATGQRVTLRCSPRSGDLSVYWYQQSLDQGLQFLIQYYNGEERAKGNILERFSAQQFPDLHSELNLSSLELGDSALYFCASSVGDSPTYEQYFGPGTRLTVT.

Turning to this clonotype: Since a much larger clone is just one base distant, this may be a read error. V usage is TRBV7-9 and J usage is TRBJ1-3; D perhaps matches TRBD1 (6 bases). Germline V gene data show CDR1 as SEHNR and CDR2 as FQNEAQ (reference sequence). CDR3 length equals 16 residues. The CDR3 DNA reads TGTACCAGCAGCTTCCCGCGGGGGCGAGGAGGAAACACCATATATTTT. Protein sequence: CTSSFPRGRGGNTIYF.

A remark on this clonotype: An end of the junction does not agree with germline; a read error may underlie this. The chain is built from TRBV10-3 and TRBJ1-1; D ambiguous. Germline CDR1 is ENHRY and CDR2 is SYGVKD. The CDR3 is 14 residues long. CDR3 sequence reads: CASSYLPGGTEAFF. The CDR3, as DNA: TGTGCCAGCAGTTACCTTCCGGGAGGCACTGAAGCTTTCTTT.

This clonotype was seen at least ten times. The rearrangement uses TRBV7-9 and TRBJ1-6; D ambiguous. V was clipped by 2 bases and J by 6 bases, with 14 bases between them. This CDR3 region has 16 residues. Germline assignment: CDR1 SEHNR and CDR2 FQNEAQ (reference sequence). CDR3 in DNA: TGTGCCAGCAGCTTAAGTGGCGGCAGGCTTAATTCACCCCTCCACTTT. Translating it yields CASSLSGGRLNSPLHF.

The V call is TRBV20-1, the J call TRBJ2-7; perhaps TRBD2 as D (5 bases). This CDR3 is built from 14 residues. CDR1 DFQATT and CDR2 SNEGSKA come from the germline V gene (reference sequence). The V end lost 6 bases, the J end lost 4 bases, and 19 bases lay between the germline ends. DNA for the CDR3: TGCAGTGCCGCATACGTCGGGAAAATTTACGAGCAGTACTTC. Translated, it gives CSAAYVGKIYEQYF.

This clonotype was picked up many times. V usage is TRBV4-1 and J usage is TRBJ2-5, with D unresolved. Germline-derived CDR1 and CDR2 are MGHRA and YSYEKL. Trimming left V 0 bases short and J 2 bases short, with 7 bases between. This CDR3 contains 14 residues. CDR3 protein: CASSQDRTQETQYF. The CDR3, as DNA: TGCGCCAGCAGCCAAGACAGGACGCAAGAGACCCAGTACTTC.

This clonotype showed up many times. The rearrangement joins TRBV10-3 to TRBJ1-1, with a possible D match to TRBD1 (5 bases). Germline V gene data show CDR1 as ENHRY and CDR2 as SYGVKD. Trimming removed 4 bases at V and 1 base at J, with 10 bases between. This CDR3 has 14 residues. The CDR3, as DNA: TGTGCCATCAGTGGCAGGGAAGGGAACACTGAAGCTTTCTTT. As protein: CAISGREGNTEAFF.

The chain combines TRBV20-1 with TRBJ2-5, with D possibly TRBD2 on 6 matching bases. The length of the CDR3 is 13 residues. The germline gives CDR1 DFQATT, CDR2 SNEGSKA (reference sequence). V gave up 6 bases and J gave up 4 bases, with 15 bases separating them. The CDR3: CSAIRGSGETQYF. The CDR3 DNA reads TGCAGTGCCATTCGGGGTAGCGGAGAGACCCAGTACTTC.